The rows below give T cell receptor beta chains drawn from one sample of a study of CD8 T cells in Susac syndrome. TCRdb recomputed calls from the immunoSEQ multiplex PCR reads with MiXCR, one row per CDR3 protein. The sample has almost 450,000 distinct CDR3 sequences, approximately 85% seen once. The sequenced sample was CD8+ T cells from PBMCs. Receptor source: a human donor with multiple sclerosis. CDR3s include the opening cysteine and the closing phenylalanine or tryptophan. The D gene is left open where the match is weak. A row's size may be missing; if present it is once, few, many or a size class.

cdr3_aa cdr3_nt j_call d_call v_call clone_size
CASSSTGGGHEQYF TGTGCCAGTAGTTCGACGGGGGGTGGCCACGAGCAGTACTTC TRBJ2-7 TRBD2 TRBV19 .
CASNPGQPNEKLFF TGTGCCAGCAACCCGGGACAGCCTAATGAAAAACTGTTTTTT TRBJ1-4 TRBD1 TRBV9 .
CASMREYNEQFF TGTGCCAGCATGCGGGAGTACAATGAGCAGTTCTTC TRBJ2-1 TRBD2 TRBV2 .
CASSQDLQHQNTGELFF TGTGCCAGCAGCCAAGATCTACAACATCAGAACACCGGGGAGCTGTTTTTT TRBJ2-2 . TRBV3-1 .
CSGVEDTEAFF TGCAGCGGTGTAGAGGACACTGAAGCTTTCTTT TRBJ1-1 . TRBV29-1 .
CASSHPGVRNRYEQYF TGCGCCAGCAGCCACCCTGGTGTGAGGAACCGCTACGAGCAGTACTTC TRBJ2-7 . TRBV4-1 few
CSVEGASGGEHTYNEQFF TGCAGCGTTGAAGGAGCTAGCGGGGGTGAGCACACCTACAATGAGCAGTTCTTC TRBJ2-1 TRBD2 TRBV29-1 .
CASSLDSRSTDTQYF TGTGCCAGCAGTTTGGACTCCCGCAGCACAGATACGCAGTATTTT TRBJ2-3 . TRBV28 .
CASSSPDRGGQETQYF TGTGCCAGCAGCTCTCCGGACAGGGGAGGGCAAGAGACCCAGTACTTC TRBJ2-5 TRBD1 TRBV7-8 .
CASSLSSRGEAFF TGTGCCAGCAGTTTGTCCAGTCGAGGGGAAGCTTTCTTT TRBJ1-1 . TRBV27 .
CASSQEEGNSPLHF TGCGCCAGCAGCCAAGAGGAAGGTAATTCACCCCTCCACTTT TRBJ1-6 . TRBV4-1 .
CASSPGTSGAIPDTQYF TGTGCCAGCAGCCCCGGGACTAGCGGGGCAATCCCAGATACGCAGTATTTT TRBJ2-3 TRBD2 TRBV11-2 once
CARTGELFF TGTGCCAGGACCGGGGAGCTGTTTTTT TRBJ2-2 . TRBV19 .
CASSEVGQGAYNEQFF TGTGCCAGCAGTGAAGTCGGGCAGGGTGCCTACAATGAGCAGTTCTTC TRBJ2-1 . TRBV6-1 .
CASSYAGLEDVDTQYF TGTGCCAGCAGTTATGCAGGGCTAGAGGATGTGGATACGCAGTATTTT TRBJ2-3 . TRBV6-2/TRBV6-3 once
CASSQTLTGGEAFF TGCGCCAGCAGCCAAACCCTAACAGGGGGCGAAGCTTTCTTT TRBJ1-1 TRBD1 TRBV4-1 .
CASSVDKGGTEAFF TGTGCCAGCAGCGTAGACAAGGGGGGGACTGAAGCTTTCTTT TRBJ1-1 . TRBV9 few